This T cell receptor (beta chain) emerged from a study of long-term antiretroviral therapy in people with HIV. CDR1 is MNHEY and CDR2 is SMNVEV in the germline V gene (reference sequence). Trimming pared 5 bases from V and 2 bases from J, leaving 15 bases between. The CDR3 spans 15 residues. Assay version v3.0 of immunoSEQ was used, and it was run at survey level. Produced via immunoSEQ multiplex PCR; TCRdb's table is partial and in-frame only. The repertoire holds fewer than 45,000 clones, 90% to 95% seen once, with approximately 2.5% in the top ten. Broader study findings: On ART adherence, viral resistance or therapy changes, no data were available.

A word on this clone: Its antigen is currently unknown.

The clonotype comes from a woman aged 45-59 years with HIV. Specimen: unsorted PBMCs, collected 3.7 years after starting antiretroviral therapy. This sequence joins TRBV27 and TRBJ2-5; no definite D call. The CDR3 bases are TGTGCCAGCAGTCTCCGTCTCGGGCAGCAAGAGACCCAGTACTTC. Translation gives CASSLRLGQQETQYF.